What follows are 8 T cell receptor beta chains derived from one specimen sequenced in a study of blood T cell repertoires in COVID-19. Sequencing used immunoSEQ multiplex PCR; TCRdb keeps in-frame clones, though not all of them. The table records roughly 300,000 clones, roughly 85% of them present only once. Sequencing was performed on PBMCs or T cells enriched from blood (not recorded which). The origin of the receptors is a woman aged 45-65 years who had recovered from COVID-19.

The chain couples TRBV5-8 to TRBJ2-3; 8 positions agree with TRBD2. Trimming cost V 1 base and J 7 bases; bases outside gene matches: 8. This CDR3 contains 15 residues. Per the germline V gene, CDR1 is SGHTS and CDR2 is YDEGEE. Written as DNA, the CDR3 is TGTGCCAGCAGCTTGTTGAGCGGGGGACGCCATACGCAGTATTTT. Translating it yields CASSLLSGGRHTQYF.

The V and J genes are TRBV10-3 and TRBJ2-7; 9 nucleotides match TRBD2. CDR3 length equals 12 residues. The germline gives CDR1 ENHRY, CDR2 SYGVKD. The V and J ends lost 10 bases and 4 bases, in that order; junction bases with no gene match: 5. The CDR3 region is CATLAGGYEQYF. CDR3 sequence (DNA): TGTGCCACACTAGCGGGTGGTTACGAGCAGTACTTC.

This clone was picked up one time. V is TRBV12-3 or TRBV12-4 and J is TRBJ1-4; a weak D match, TRBD1 (5 bases). This CDR3 has 13 amino acids. V dropped 7 bases and J dropped 8 bases, with 14 bases sitting between them. CDR3 DNA: TGTGCCAGCACCCAACAGGTTACAGAAAAACTGTTTTTT. Protein product: CASTQQVTEKLFF.

This chain joins TRBV4-3 and TRBJ1-4, with 12 bases identical to TRBD1. The germline CDR1 and CDR2 sequences are LGHNA and YSLEER. V trimming: 2 bases; J trimming: 6 bases; junction bases outside the gene matches: 4. The CDR3 consists of 16 residues. The CDR3 region is CASSQSGTGGYEKLFF. In DNA form, the CDR3 reads TGCGCCAGCAGCCAATCCGGGACAGGGGGCTATGAAAAACTGTTTTTT.

V and J are TRBV6-5 and TRBJ2-3; D is unresolved. Per germline, CDR1 MNHEY and CDR2 SVGAGI. Trimming took off 0 bases at V and 8 bases at J, with 12 bases between the two ends. This CDR3 region has 14 residues. The CDR3 DNA reads TGTGCCAGCAGTTACTCTTTGGGCGACGGTACGCAGTATTTT. Its protein product is CASSYSLGDGTQYF.

V gene TRBV24-1 combines with J gene TRBJ2-2, with 9 bases identical to TRBD2. The CDR3 is 16 residues long. The V gene end was trimmed by 5 bases and the J gene end by 2 bases; junction bases not matched to a gene: 5. Germline assignment: CDR1 KGHDR and CDR2 SFDVKD. CDR3 nucleotide sequence: TGTGCCACCAGTGTGACGCGGGGGGGTAACACCGGGGAGCTGTTTTTT. It encodes CATSVTRGGNTGELFF.

The rearrangement links TRBV14 to TRBJ1-1; D not certain. V was cut by 2 bases and J by 1 base, with 8 bases left in between. CDR3 length: 14 amino acids. CDR1 is SGHDN, CDR2 FVKESK, per germline. The chain's CDR3 is CASSQYSRNTEAFF. The DNA for the CDR3 is TGTGCCAGCAGCCAATACTCCCGGAACACTGAAGCTTTCTTT. Full variable domain (remainder filled in from reference TRBV14 and TRBJ1-1): EAGVTQFPSHSVIEKGQTVTLRCDPISGHDNLYWYRRVMGKEIKFLLHFVKESKQDESGMPNNRFLAERTGGTYSTLKVQPAELEDSGVYFCASSQYSRNTEAFFGQGTRLTVV.

J is TRBJ1-5 and V is TRBV5-1; 7 nucleotides line up with TRBD1. Germline V gives CDR1 SGHRS, CDR2 YFSETQ. Germline trimming cut 0 bases from V and 7 bases from J; bases unmatched to any gene: 4. The CDR3 spans 14 residues. The CDR3 reads CASSLDRGGQPQHF. The CDR3 DNA is TGCGCCAGCAGCTTGGACAGGGGAGGACAGCCCCAGCATTTT.